This TCR beta chain stems from a study of blood T cell repertoires in COVID-19. Study overall: Material from acute and convalescent COVID-19 was sourced from the United States, Italy and Spain. Sample material is recorded as cDNA or gDNA derived from T cells, B-cell-depleted T cells, or PBMCs.

Only in-frame clones appear in the TCRdb table, and some are missing; sequencing was by immunoSEQ multiplex PCR. The repertoire holds about 98,000 clones, approximately 81% seen once, with over 8.5% in the top ten. CDR3 length equals 15 residues. The germline V gene encodes CDR1 LNHDA and CDR2 SQIVND (reference sequence). Trimming at V came to 4 bases and at J to 6 bases, leaving 7 bases not matched to a gene. The chain has TRBV19 and TRBJ1-4; 8 bases are a match to TRBD1. Sequencing was performed on peripheral blood. This receptor was obtained from a woman older than 75 with acute or convalescent COVID-19. The CDR3 reads CASSTQGAGYEKLFF. CDR3 sequence (DNA): TGTGCCAGTAGTACCCAGGGGGCCGGATATGAAAAACTGTTTTTT.